The source of this T cell receptor (beta chain) is a study of post-analysis software for immune sequencing data. Across the study: The disease courses covered relapsing-remitting, secondary progressive and progressive-relapsing multiple sclerosis.

A remark on this clonotype: Its antigen is still unknown.

Germline V gene sequence: CDR1 SQVTM, CDR2 ANQGSEA. Trimming cost V 4 bases and J 2 bases, with 23 bases left between them. CDR3 length: 17 amino acids. The library was made from cDNA and included unique molecular identifiers. The source material, 1 to 10 million T cells, gave rise to about 520,000 cDNA molecules. TCRdb analysed the PCR reads with MiXCR anew, one entry per CDR3 protein. Of 740,000 or so distinct CDR3 sequences in the sample, about 57% were seen once. The study, taken as a whole, reports: Compared against controls, patients with multiple sclerosis displayed significantly lower normalized Chao1 diversity. Compared with controls, patients had more of five or six TRBV segments, including TRBV5-6, TRBV5-1 and TRBV20-1.

Sample: blood. This rearrangement joins TRBV29-1 to TRBJ2-5, with D possibly being TRBD1 (6 bases). This TCR came from a girl under 18 with multiple sclerosis. CDR3 region: CSVGGQGIPHFQETQYF. CDR3 coding DNA: TGCAGCGTTGGGGGGCAGGGGATCCCCCATTTTCAAGAGACCCAGTACTTC.